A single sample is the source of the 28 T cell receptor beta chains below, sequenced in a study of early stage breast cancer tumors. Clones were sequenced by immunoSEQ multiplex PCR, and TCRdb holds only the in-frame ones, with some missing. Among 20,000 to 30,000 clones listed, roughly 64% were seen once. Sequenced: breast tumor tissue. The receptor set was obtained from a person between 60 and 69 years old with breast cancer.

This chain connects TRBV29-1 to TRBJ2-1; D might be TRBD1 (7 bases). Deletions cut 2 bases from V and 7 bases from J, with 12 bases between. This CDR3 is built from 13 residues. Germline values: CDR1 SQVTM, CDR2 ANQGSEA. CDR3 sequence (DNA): TGCAGCGTTGAAAAGCAGGGGGGTAATGAGCAGTTCTTC. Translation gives CSVEKQGGNEQFF.

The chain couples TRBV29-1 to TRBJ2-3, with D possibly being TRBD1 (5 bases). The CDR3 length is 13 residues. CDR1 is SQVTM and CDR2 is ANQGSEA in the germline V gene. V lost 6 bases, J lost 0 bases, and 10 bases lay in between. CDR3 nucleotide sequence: TGCAGCGTCGTAGGGGTTAGCACAGATACGCAGTATTTT. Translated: CSVVGVSTDTQYF.

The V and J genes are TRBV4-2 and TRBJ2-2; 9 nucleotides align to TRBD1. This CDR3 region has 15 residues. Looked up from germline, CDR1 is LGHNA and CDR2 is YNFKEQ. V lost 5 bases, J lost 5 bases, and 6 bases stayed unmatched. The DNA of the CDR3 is TGTGCCAGCAGCTTCCGGGACAGGGAGACCGGGGAGCTGTTTTTT. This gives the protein CASSFRDRETGELFF.

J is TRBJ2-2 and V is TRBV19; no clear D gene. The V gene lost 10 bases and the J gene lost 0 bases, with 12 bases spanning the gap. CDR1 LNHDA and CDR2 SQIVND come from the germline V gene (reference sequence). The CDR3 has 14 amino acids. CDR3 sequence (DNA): TGTGCCACCTTCGGCAGGCCGAACACCGGGGAGCTGTTTTTT. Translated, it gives CATFGRPNTGELFF.

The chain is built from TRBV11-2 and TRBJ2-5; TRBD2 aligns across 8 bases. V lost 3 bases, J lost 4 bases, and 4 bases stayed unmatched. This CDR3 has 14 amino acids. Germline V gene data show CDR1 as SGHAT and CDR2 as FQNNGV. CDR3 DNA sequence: TGTGCCAGCAGCTTCGGCAGCGGGAGAGAGACCCAGTACTTC. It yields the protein CASSFGSGRETQYF.

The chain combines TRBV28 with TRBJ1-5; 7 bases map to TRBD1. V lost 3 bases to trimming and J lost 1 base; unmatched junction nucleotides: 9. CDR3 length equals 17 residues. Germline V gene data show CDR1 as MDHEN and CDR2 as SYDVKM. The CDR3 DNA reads TGTGCCAGCAGTTTTGTACAGGGGCGAAACAGCAATCAGCCCCAGCATTTT. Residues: CASSFVQGRNSNQPQHF.

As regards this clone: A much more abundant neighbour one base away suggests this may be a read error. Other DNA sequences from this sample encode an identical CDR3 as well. CDR3 sequence reads: CASSLSVNTEAFF. DNA for the CDR3: TGTGCCAGCAGCTTGTCTGTGAACACTGAAGCTTTCTTT. The chain uses TRBV7-3 and TRBJ1-1, with D unclear. The CDR3 extends over 13 amino acids. The V end lost 3 bases, the J end lost 0 bases, and 5 bases lay between the germline ends. Germline assignment: CDR1 SGHTA and CDR2 FQGTGA.

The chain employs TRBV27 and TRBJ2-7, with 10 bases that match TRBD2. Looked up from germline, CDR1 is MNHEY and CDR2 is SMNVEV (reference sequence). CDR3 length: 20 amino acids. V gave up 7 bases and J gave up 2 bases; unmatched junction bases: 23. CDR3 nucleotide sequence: TGTGCCAGCACAAAACTCGCCGGGACAACCGGGACTAGCGCTCCCTACGAGCAGTACTTC. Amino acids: CASTKLAGTTGTSAPYEQYF.

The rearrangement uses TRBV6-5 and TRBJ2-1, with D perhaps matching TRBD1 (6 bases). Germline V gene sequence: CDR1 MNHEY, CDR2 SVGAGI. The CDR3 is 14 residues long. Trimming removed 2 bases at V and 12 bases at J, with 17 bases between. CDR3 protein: CASSYEGTHRGQFF. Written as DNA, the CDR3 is TGTGCCAGCAGTTACGAGGGGACACATCGGGGGCAGTTCTTC.

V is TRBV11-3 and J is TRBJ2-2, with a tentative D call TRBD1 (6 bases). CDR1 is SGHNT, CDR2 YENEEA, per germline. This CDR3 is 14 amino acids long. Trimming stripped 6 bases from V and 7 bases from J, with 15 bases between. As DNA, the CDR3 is TGTGCCAGCAGTTTGGACCAGGGGATCGGGGAGCTGTTTTTT. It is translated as CASSLDQGIGELFF.

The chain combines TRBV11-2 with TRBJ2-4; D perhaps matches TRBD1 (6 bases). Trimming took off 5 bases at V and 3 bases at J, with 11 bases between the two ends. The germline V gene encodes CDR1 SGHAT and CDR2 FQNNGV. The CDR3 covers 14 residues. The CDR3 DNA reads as TGTGCCAGCAGCCTACAGGGTTTCAAAAACATTCAGTACTTC. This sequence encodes CASSLQGFKNIQYF.

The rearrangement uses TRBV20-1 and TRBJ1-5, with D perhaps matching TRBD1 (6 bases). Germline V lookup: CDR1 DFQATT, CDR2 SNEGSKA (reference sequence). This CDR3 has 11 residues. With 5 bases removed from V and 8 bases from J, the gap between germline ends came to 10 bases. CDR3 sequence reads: CSALSGEPQHF. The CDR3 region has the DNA TGCAGTGCTTTGTCAGGGGAGCCCCAGCATTTT.

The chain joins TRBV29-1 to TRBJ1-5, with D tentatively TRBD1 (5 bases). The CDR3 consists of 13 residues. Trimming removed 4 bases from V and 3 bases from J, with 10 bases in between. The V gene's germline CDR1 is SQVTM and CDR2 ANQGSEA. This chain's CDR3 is CSVVQGTNQPQHF. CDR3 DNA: TGCAGCGTTGTCCAGGGAACCAATCAGCCCCAGCATTTT.

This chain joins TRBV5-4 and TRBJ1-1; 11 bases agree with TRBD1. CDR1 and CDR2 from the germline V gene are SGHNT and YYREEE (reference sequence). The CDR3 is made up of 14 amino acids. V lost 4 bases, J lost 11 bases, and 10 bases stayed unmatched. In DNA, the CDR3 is TGTGCCAGCAGCCGCCCCGGGACAGGGGGGATGGCTTTCTTT. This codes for CASSRPGTGGMAFF.

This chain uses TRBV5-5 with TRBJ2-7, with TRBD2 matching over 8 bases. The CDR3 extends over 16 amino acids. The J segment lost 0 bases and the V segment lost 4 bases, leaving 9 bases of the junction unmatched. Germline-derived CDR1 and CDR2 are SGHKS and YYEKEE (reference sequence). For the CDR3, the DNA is TGTGCCAGCAGCCCGGGTGGGCGGGAGGCCTCCTACGAGCAGTACTTC. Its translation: CASSPGGREASYEQYF.

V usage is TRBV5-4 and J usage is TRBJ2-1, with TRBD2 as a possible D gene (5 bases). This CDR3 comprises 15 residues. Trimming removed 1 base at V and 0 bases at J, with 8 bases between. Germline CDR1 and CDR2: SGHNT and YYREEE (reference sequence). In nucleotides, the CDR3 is TGTGCCAGCAGCTTGCCGGGGTACTCCTACAATGAGCAGTTCTTC. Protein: CASSLPGYSYNEQFF.

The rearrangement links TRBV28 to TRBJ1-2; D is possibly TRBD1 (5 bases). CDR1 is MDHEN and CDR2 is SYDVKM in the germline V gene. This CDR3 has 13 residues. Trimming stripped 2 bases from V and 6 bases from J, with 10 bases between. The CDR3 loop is CASSLNQGDGYTF. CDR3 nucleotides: TGTGCCAGCAGTTTAAACCAAGGGGATGGCTACACCTTC.

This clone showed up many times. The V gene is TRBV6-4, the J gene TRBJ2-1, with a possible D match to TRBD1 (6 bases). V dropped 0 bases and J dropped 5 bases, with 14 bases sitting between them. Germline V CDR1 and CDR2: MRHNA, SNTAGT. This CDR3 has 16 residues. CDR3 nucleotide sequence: TGTGCCAGCAGTGACTCTTCGGGCAGGGGTCACAATGAGCAGTTCTTC. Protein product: CASSDSSGRGHNEQFF.

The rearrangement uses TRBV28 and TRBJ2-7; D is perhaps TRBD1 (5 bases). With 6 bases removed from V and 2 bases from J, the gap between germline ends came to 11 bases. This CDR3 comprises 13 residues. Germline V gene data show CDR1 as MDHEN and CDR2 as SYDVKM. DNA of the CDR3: TGTGCCAGCAGCCCAGGGTGGGCCTACGAGCAGTACTTC. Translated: CASSPGWAYEQYF.

CDR3 nucleotide sequence: TGTGCCAGCAGTTTATTTTCGGGGAGCACTGAAGCTTTCTTT. Protein sequence: CASSLFSGSTEAFF. The rearrangement uses TRBV27 and TRBJ1-1; D call uncertain. The CDR3 sequence is 14 residues long. CDR1 is MNHEY and CDR2 is SMNVEV in the germline V gene (reference sequence). V lost 1 base, J lost 4 bases, and 10 bases lay in between.

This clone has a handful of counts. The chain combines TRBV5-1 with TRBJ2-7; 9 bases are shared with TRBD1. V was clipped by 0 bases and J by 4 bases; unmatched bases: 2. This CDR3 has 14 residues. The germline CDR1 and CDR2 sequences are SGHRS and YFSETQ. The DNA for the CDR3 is TGCGCCAGCAGCTTGGCACAGGGGGCGTACGAGCAGTACTTC. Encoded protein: CASSLAQGAYEQYF. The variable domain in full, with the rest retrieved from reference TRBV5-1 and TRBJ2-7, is KAGVTQTPRYLIKTRGQQVTLSCSPISGHRSVSWYQQTPGQGLQFLFEYFSETQRNKGNFPGRFSGRQFSNSRSEMNVSTLELGDSALYLCASSLAQGAYEQYFGPGTRLTVT.

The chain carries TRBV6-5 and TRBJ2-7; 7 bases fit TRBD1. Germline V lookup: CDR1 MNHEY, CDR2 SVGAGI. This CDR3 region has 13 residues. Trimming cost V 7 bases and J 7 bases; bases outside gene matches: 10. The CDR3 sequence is CASTVKGAGEQYF. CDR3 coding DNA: TGTGCCAGCACCGTGAAGGGGGCAGGGGAGCAGTACTTC.

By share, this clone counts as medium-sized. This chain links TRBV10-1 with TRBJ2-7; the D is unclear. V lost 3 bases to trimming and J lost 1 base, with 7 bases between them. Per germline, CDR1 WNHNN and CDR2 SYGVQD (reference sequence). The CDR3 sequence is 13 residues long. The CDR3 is CASSDGQSYEQYF. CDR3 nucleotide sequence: TGCGCCAGCAGTGATGGTCAGTCCTACGAGCAGTACTTC.

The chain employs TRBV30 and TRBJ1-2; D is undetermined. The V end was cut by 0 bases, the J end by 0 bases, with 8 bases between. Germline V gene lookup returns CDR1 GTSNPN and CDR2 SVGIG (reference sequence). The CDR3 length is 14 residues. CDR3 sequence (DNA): TGTGCCTGGAGTGTTCACAGCTCTAACTATGGCTACACCTTC. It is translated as CAWSVHSSNYGYTF.

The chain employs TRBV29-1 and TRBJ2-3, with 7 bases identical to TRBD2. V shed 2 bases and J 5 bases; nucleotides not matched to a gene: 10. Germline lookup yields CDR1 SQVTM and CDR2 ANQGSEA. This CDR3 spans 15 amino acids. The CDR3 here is CSVEFFQGGGDTQYF. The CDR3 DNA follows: TGCAGCGTTGAATTTTTTCAGGGCGGGGGAGATACGCAGTATTTT.

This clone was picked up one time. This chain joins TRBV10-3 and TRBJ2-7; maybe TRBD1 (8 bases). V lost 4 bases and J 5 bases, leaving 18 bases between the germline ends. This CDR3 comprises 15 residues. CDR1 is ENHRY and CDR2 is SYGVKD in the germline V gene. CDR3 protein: CAISAKQGGTDEQYF. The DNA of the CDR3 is TGTGCCATCAGTGCAAAACAGGGGGGGACGGACGAGCAGTACTTC.

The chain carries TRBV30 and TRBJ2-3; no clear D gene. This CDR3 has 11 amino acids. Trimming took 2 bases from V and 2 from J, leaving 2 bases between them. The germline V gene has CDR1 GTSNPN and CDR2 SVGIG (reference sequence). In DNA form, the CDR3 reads TGTGCCTGGAGTCTCACAGATACGCAGTATTTT. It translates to CAWSLTDTQYF. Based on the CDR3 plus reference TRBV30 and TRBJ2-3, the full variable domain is SQTIHQWPATLVQPVGSPLSLECTVEGTSNPNLYWYRQAAGRGLQLLFYSVGIGQISSEVPQNLSASRPQDRQFILSSKKLLLSDSGFYLCAWSLTDTQYFGPGTRLTVL.

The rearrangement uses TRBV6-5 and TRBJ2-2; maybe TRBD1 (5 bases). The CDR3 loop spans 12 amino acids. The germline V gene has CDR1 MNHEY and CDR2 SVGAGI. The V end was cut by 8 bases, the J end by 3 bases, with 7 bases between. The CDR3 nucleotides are TGTGCCAGCCGCAGGGACACCGGGGAGCTGTTTTTT. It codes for CASRRDTGELFF.